This T cell receptor (beta chain) comes out of a study of blood T cell repertoires in COVID-19. Across the study: The origin of the acute and convalescent COVID-19 samples was the United States, Italy and Spain.

V was cut by 4 bases and J by 5 bases, with 5 bases left in between. The CDR3 extends over 12 amino acids. Per germline, CDR1 LGHDT and CDR2 YNNKEL (reference sequence). In the original processing: Cell counts per sample came from amplifying reference gene primers. This table comes from immunoSEQ multiplex PCR, and its TCRdb copy is limited to in-frame clones, with some not included. V, J and clone size derive from that table, while D and trimming were established from the DNA sequence. The sample lists roughly 330,000 clones, approximately 89% occurring once. This clone was observed once. Recovered status applied to Cohort 3 donors who had two consecutive negative PCRs. It also applied to those with clearance or with symptom resolution.

Sequenced material: PBMCs or T cells enriched from blood (not recorded which). The TCR sequence derives from a woman in her 30s who had recovered from COVID-19. The J gene is TRBJ1-4, the V gene TRBV3-1 (or the pseudogene TRBV3-2); D is unresolved. CDR3 region: CASSLLNEKLFF. The CDR3 DNA sequence: TGTGCCAGCAGCCTGTTAAATGAAAAACTGTTTTTT.